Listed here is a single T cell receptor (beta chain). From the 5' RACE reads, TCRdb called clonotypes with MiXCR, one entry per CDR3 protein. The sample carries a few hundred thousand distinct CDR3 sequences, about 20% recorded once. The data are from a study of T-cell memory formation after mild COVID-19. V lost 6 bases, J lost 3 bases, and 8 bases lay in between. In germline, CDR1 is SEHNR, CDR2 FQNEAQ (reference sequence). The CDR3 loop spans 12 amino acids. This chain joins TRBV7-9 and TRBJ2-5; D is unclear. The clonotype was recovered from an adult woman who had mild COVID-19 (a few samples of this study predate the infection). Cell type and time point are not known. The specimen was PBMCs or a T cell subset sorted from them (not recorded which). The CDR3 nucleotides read TGTGCCAGCAGGGTTGGGGAAGAGACCCAGTACTTC. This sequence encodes CASRVGEETQYF. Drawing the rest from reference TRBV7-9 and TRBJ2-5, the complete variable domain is DTGVSQNPRHKITKRGQNVTFRCDPISEHNRLYWYRQTLGQGPEFLTYFQNEAQLEKSRLLSDRFSAERPKGSFSTLEIQRTEQGDSAMYLCASRVGEETQYFGPGTRLLVL.